The present T cell receptor beta chain was sequenced within a study of blood T cell repertoires in COVID-19. Across the study: Donors in the United States, Italy and Spain gave samples during acute or convalescent COVID-19. T cells, B-cell-depleted T cells, or PBMCs provided the cDNA or gDNA that served as material.

Germline V gives CDR1 SGHRS, CDR2 YFSETQ. The CDR3 has 14 amino acids. Losses at the gene ends were 4 bases for V and 3 bases for J; bases not matched to a gene: 6. Original analysis: Nucleated cell counts were estimated from reference gene primer amplification. Profiled with immunoSEQ multiplex PCR; TCRdb holds only in-frame clones, not every one. Clone size and V and J calls were adopted from that table, with D and trimming inferred from the DNA. Altogether about 140,000 clones are present, roughly 80% being singletons, with the ten largest covering about 4.2%. The clonotype was recovered from a woman older than 75 with acute or convalescent COVID-19. The sample comprised peripheral blood. The genes are TRBV5-1 and TRBJ2-7; 8 positions match TRBD2. This CDR3 is CASSPRGESYEQYF. The CDR3 nucleotides read TGCGCCAGCAGCCCGCGGGGGGAGAGCTACGAGCAGTACTTC.